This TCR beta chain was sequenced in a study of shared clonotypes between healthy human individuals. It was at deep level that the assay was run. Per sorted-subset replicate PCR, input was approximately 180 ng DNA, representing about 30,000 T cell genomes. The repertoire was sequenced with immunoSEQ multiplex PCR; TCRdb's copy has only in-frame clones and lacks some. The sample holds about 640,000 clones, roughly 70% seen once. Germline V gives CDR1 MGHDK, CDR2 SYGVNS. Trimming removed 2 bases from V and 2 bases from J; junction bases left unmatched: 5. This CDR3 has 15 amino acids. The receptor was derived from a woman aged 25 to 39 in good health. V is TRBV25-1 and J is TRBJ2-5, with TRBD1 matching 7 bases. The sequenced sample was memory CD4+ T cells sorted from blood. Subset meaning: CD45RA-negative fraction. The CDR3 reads CASSEPDRAQETQYF. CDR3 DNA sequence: TGTGCCAGCAGTGAACCAGACAGGGCACAAGAGACCCAGTACTTC.